These 14 T cell receptor beta chains were all obtained from the same sample, sequenced in a study of cytomegalovirus exposure and HLA in healthy donors. The PCR employed 60 Vbeta primers together with 13 Jbeta primers. Measured with immunoSEQ multiplex PCR; TCRdb has only the in-frame clones, and not every one. This sample has roughly 150,000 clones, with over 80% found just once. Material: PBMCs. The receptors come from a woman aged 18-35 years in good health and CMV-seronegative.

Here the CDR3 DNA reads TGTGCCAGCGGCCCTGGGGCGGGGGTCGGCTACACCTTC. This encodes CASGPGAGVGYTF. The V and J genes are TRBV9 and TRBJ1-2; D is possibly TRBD1 (5 bases). CDR1 and CDR2 from the germline V gene are SGDLS and YYNGEE. V lost 7 bases and J lost 8, with 18 bases in between. This CDR3 contains 13 residues.

The rearrangement joins TRBV5-4 to TRBJ2-3; D unresolved. This CDR3 contains 15 residues. Germline values: CDR1 SGHNT, CDR2 YYREEE (reference sequence). V dropped 3 bases and J dropped 2 bases, with 13 bases sitting between them. CDR3 loop: CASSSITQPTDTQYF. DNA of the CDR3: TGTGCCAGCAGCTCAATTACTCAACCCACAGATACGCAGTATTTT.

The chain couples TRBV5-4 to TRBJ2-1; D perhaps matches TRBD2 (5 bases). V shed 0 bases and J shed 10 bases, with 11 bases lying between them. This CDR3 has 13 residues. Germline V gives CDR1 SGHNT, CDR2 YYREEE (reference sequence). The CDR3 sequence: CASSLAGEFEQFF. The CDR3 nucleotides read TGTGCCAGCAGCTTGGCTGGGGAGTTCGAGCAGTTCTTC.

The chain links TRBV29-1 to TRBJ2-3; no clear D gene. The length of the CDR3 is 12 residues. The germline V and J ends were trimmed by 1 base and 1 base, with 3 bases remaining between them. CDR1 SQVTM and CDR2 ANQGSEA come from the germline V gene. This chain's CDR3 is CSVEAGTDTQYF. CDR3 DNA sequence: TGCAGCGTTGAAGCGGGCACAGATACGCAGTATTTT.

This rearrangement joins TRBV5-1 to TRBJ1-1; 9 bases fit TRBD1. With 1 base clipped from V and 4 bases from J, the junction kept 5 bases outside the gene matches. The CDR3 has 15 residues. Germline CDR1 reads SGHRS; CDR2 reads YFSETQ. In DNA form, the CDR3 reads TGCGCCAGCAGCTTGAGTCTGGACAGGGGCACTGAAGCTTTCTTT. Protein sequence: CASSLSLDRGTEAFF.

The chain joins TRBV10-1 to TRBJ2-1, with 12 positions matching TRBD1. This CDR3 contains 15 residues. Looked up from germline, CDR1 is WNHNN and CDR2 is SYGVQD (reference sequence). V lost 2 bases to trimming and J lost 10 bases; unmatched junction nucleotides: 6. The CDR3 here is CASSETMGQGAEQFF. In nucleotides, the CDR3 is TGCGCCAGCAGTGAGACTATGGGACAGGGGGCCGAGCAGTTCTTC.

This sequence joins TRBV4-1 and TRBJ2-3; TRBD2 aligns across 7 bases. The germline CDR1 and CDR2 sequences are MGHRA and YSYEKL. The CDR3 covers 17 residues. V dropped 6 bases and J dropped 4; count of bases not matched to a gene: 16. The chain's CDR3 is CASSVGRARGKADTQYF. Here the CDR3 DNA reads TGCGCCAGCAGTGTAGGGAGGGCCCGGGGGAAGGCAGATACGCAGTATTTT.

The chain combines TRBV5-1 with TRBJ1-4, with D perhaps matching TRBD1 (5 bases). The CDR3 sequence is 13 residues long. CDR1 and CDR2 from the germline V gene are SGHRS and YFSETQ. The V end lost 3 bases, the J end lost 7 bases, and 10 bases lay between the germline ends. The CDR3 loop reads CASSYGGGEKLFF. CDR3 coding DNA: TGCGCCAGCAGCTACGGGGGTGGTGAAAAACTGTTTTTT.

The rearrangement uses TRBV7-2 and TRBJ2-3; 8 bases are shared with TRBD1. The junction had 10 bases not matched to a gene; V was cut back by 5 bases and J by 6 bases. The CDR3 has 15 amino acids. CDR1 SGHTA and CDR2 FQGNSA come from the germline V gene. The CDR3 loop reads CASSPTGVERDTQYF. The CDR3 bases are TGTGCCAGCAGCCCGACAGGGGTTGAGAGGGATACGCAGTATTTT.

V and J are TRBV7-3 and TRBJ1-3; D not resolved. This CDR3 is 17 amino acids long. CDR1 is SGHTA, CDR2 FQGTGA, per germline. Trimming took 5 bases from V and 0 from J, leaving 17 bases between them. The CDR3 sequence: CASSPLGSFDSGNTIYF. The CDR3, as DNA: TGTGCCAGCAGCCCCCTAGGTAGTTTCGACTCTGGAAACACCATATATTTT.

The chain joins TRBV6-6 to TRBJ2-1; 10 positions match TRBD2. The ends lost 2 bases at V and 7 bases at J; junction bases unmatched: 5. The germline V gene encodes CDR1 MNHNY and CDR2 SVGAGI (reference sequence). The CDR3 runs to 15 residues. CDR3: CASSYSGGGGNEQFF. CDR3 nucleotide sequence: TGTGCCAGCAGTTACAGCGGGGGGGGAGGGAATGAGCAGTTCTTC.

This chain links TRBV5-1 with TRBJ1-3, with a weak D call TRBD1 (5 bases). Germline CDR1 reads SGHRS; CDR2 reads YFSETQ. V shed 0 bases and J shed 2 bases, with 6 bases lying between them. This CDR3 has 14 residues. DNA for the CDR3: TGCGCCAGCAGCTTGGAGACAGCTGGAAACACCATATATTTT. It encodes CASSLETAGNTIYF.

V is TRBV11-3 and J is TRBJ2-3, with 8 bases that match TRBD2. The germline V gene encodes CDR1 SGHNT and CDR2 YENEEA. J gave up 4 bases and V 5 bases, and 8 bases lay outside the gene matches. This CDR3 is built from 15 residues. For the CDR3, the DNA is TGTGCCAGCAGCCCGGGAGGGCGAGACGCAGATACGCAGTATTTT. It specifies CASSPGGRDADTQYF.

A few counts support this clone. This rearrangement joins TRBV7-9 to TRBJ1-1, with 7 bases that match TRBD1. V gave up 5 bases and J gave up 5 bases; unmatched junction bases: 8. The CDR3 covers 14 residues. Germline V gives CDR1 SEHNR, CDR2 FQNEAQ (reference sequence). CDR3 sequence reads: CASSISQGVTEAFF. In nucleotides, the CDR3 is TGTGCCAGCAGCATATCTCAGGGGGTGACTGAAGCTTTCTTT.